This T cell receptor beta chain is from a study of blood T cell repertoires in COVID-19 (dated by TCRdb to the early 2020s). At the level of the whole study: The collaborator samples originated in the United States, Italy and Spain and spanned the acute and convalescent phases of COVID-19. The samples were drawn from two sources: the first 160 participants of the ongoing ImmuneRACE study, and 1,254 subjects contributed by 6 global collaborators. The repertoires were released in a freely available public database intended as a resource for research on the immune response to SARS-CoV-2. The material from the prospective study consisted of cDNA or gDNA derived from T cells, B-cell-depleted T cells, or PBMCs. Sample metadata almost always included a de-identified subject ID, COVID-19 status, age in years and sex. Where available, HLA class I and class II types were taken from metadata supplied by the sample provider and were not determined by assay-based typing. The dataset comprised deeply sampled blood TCRbeta repertoires from subjects exposed to, actively infected with, or recovered from COVID-19.

The immunoSEQ Assay, a bias-controlled multiplex PCR, was used to amplify TCRbeta CDR3 regions from genomic DNA. In the authors' own workflow: The number of nucleated cells in each sample was estimated from the amplification of reference gene primers within the assay. To quantify the absolute abundance of each unique TCRbeta CDR3 rearrangement, sequence reads were collapsed and filtered. For each sample, productive Simpson clonality was calculated as the square root of Simpson's diversity index over productive rearrangements. TCRdb holds this immuneACCESS table with in-frame rearrangements only. Some clones are missing; in checked studies, unresolved V genes explain under half, and the rest has no known cause. V, J and clone size reflect that table, while D and trimming were determined from the DNA. The sample has roughly 180,000 clones on record, roughly 84% of them singletons. Jointly, the top ten make up about 6.9% of the sample.

The germline V and J ends show losses of 3 bases and 5 bases respectively, and no gene match explains 4 bases of the junction. CDR1 and CDR2 (MGHDK, SYGVNS) derive from the germline V gene. Inclusive of the bounding cysteine and phenylalanine, the CDR3 is 14 residues long. The CDR3 DNA has 42 bases and is translated from base 1. The study at large found these results: How much clinical and demographic metadata was included differed by source and by participant, and the metadata was provided uncurated.

At one collaborating source in Seattle, patients were enrolled during active infection and were followed longitudinally through the course of disease. The collaborating institutions used their own protocols to collect whole blood in K2EDTA tubes. For TCRbeta analysis, collaborator samples were shipped as frozen whole blood, as isolated PBMCs, or as DNA extracted from either sample type. A word on this clone: Its antigen specificity is not known. The record has no base qualities; no much larger clone is one base away.

The receptor was derived from a man older than 75 with COVID-19, enrolled during active disease. The source material was peripheral blood. The V and J segments used are TRBV25-1 and TRBJ2-5; the central 9 bases match TRBD1. For the CDR3, the sequence is CASSDGQGWETQYF. The DNA is TGTGCCAGCAGTGATGGACAGGGGTGGGAGACCCAGTACTTC.